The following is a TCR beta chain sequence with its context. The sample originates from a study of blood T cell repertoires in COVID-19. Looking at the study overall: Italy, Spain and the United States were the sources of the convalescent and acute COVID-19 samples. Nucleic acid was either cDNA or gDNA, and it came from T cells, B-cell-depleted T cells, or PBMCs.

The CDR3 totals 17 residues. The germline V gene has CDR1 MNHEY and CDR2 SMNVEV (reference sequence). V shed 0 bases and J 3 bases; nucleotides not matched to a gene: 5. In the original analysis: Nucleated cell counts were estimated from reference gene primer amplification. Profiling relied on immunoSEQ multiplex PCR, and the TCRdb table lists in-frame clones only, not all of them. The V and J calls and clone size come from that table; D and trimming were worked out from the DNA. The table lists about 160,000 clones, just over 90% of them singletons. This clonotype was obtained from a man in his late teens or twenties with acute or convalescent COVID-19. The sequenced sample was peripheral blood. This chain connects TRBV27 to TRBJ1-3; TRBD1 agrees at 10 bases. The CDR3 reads CASSLSGTGVFGNTIYF. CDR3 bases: TGTGCCAGCAGTTTATCGGGGACAGGGGTTTTTGGAAACACCATATATTTT.